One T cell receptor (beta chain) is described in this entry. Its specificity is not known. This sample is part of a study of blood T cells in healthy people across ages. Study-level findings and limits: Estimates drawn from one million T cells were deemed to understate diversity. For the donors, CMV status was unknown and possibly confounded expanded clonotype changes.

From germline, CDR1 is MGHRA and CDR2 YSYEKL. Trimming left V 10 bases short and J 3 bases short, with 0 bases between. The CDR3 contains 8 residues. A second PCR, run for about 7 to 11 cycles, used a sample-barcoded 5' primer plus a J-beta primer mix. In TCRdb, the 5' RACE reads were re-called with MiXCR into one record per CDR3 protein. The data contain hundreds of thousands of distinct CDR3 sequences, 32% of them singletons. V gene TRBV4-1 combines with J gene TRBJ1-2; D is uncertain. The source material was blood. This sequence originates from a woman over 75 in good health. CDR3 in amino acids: CANYGYTF. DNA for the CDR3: TGCGCCAACTATGGCTACACCTTC.